This TCR beta chain was identified during a study of cytomegalovirus exposure and HLA in healthy donors. It was with 60 Vbeta and 13 Jbeta primers that the PCR ran. TCRdb's copy holds only in-frame clones and misses some; the assay was immunoSEQ multiplex PCR. The sample includes approximately 100,000 clones, under 80% of them seen just once. Overall study results and limits: Presence/absence analyses treated sequencing depth as roughly uniform across donors. Relative to the approximately 670-donor mean, N-insertions were reportedly fewer in an Asian-associated ancestry cluster in a later analysis. Rare TCR sequences dominated, though some public TCRs recurred in many donors.

A remark on this clone: Antigen specificity is unknown.

The CDR3 runs 15 residues. V shed 5 bases and J shed 3 bases, with 13 bases lying between them. Per germline, CDR1 MNHEY and CDR2 SVGAGI. The chain carries TRBV6-5 and TRBJ1-4; D is unresolved. The origin of this receptor is a middle-aged man in good health and CMV-seronegative. Sequencing was performed on PBMCs. The CDR3 reads CASSPGRKSNEKLFF. CDR3 nucleotides: TGTGCCAGCAGTCCCGGGAGGAAGTCTAATGAAAAACTGTTTTTT.